This T cell receptor beta chain derives from a study of blood T cell repertoires in COVID-19. The wider study: Samples representing acute and convalescent COVID-19 were sourced from the United States, Italy and Spain.

CDR1 and CDR2 (germline): SGHDT, YYEEEE. CDR3 length: 14 residues. Germline trimming cut 4 bases from V and 2 bases from J; bases unmatched to any gene: 3. Original processing methods: Reference gene primer amplification gave nucleated cell count estimates. Produced via immunoSEQ multiplex PCR; TCRdb's table is partial and in-frame only. V and J calls and clone size are those listed in that table; D and trimming were worked out from the DNA. The sample consists of roughly 67,000 clones, approximately 80% of them appearing once. J is TRBJ2-5 and V is TRBV5-6; the match to TRBD2 covers 9 bases. Input material: peripheral blood. The source of this sequence is a human donor in a cohort sampled during active COVID-19. The CDR3 nucleotides are TGTGCCAGCAGCCGACTAGCGGAACAAGAGACCCAGTACTTC. It encodes CASSRLAEQETQYF. The variable domain in full, with the rest retrieved from reference TRBV5-6 and TRBJ2-5, is DAGVTQSPTHLIKTRGQQVTLRCSPKSGHDTVSWYQQALGQGPQFIFQYYEEEERQRGNFPDRFSGHQFPNYSSELNVNALLLGDSALYLCASSRLAEQETQYFGPGTRLLVL.